These T cell receptor beta chains were read from a single sample in a study of blood T cell repertoires in COVID-19. Profiling relied on immunoSEQ multiplex PCR, and the TCRdb table lists in-frame clones only, not all of them. The data hold more than 300,000 clones, with more than 85% observed a single time. Sequenced material: PBMCs or T cells enriched from blood (not recorded which). All receptors come from a woman in her forties who had been exposed to COVID-19. Each CDR3 is given with its conserved first and last residue. The D gene is left open where the match is weak. Clone size is shown for a subset of rows, as once, few, many or a class of expanded clone.

size: NA
J: TRBJ1-2
D: TRBD1
V: TRBV27
length: 16
CDR3: CASSLAGRQGPSGYTF
DNA: TGTGCCAGCAGTTTAGCGGGTCGACAGGGGCCTTCTGGCTACACCTTC

size: NA
J: TRBJ2-7
D: TRBD1
V: TRBV9
length: 16
CDR3: CASSARTGETSYEQYF
DNA: TGTGCCAGCAGTGCCCGGACAGGGGAAACGAGTTACGAGCAGTACTTC

size: NA
J: TRBJ2-5
D: TRBD2
V: TRBV5-1
length: 17
CDR3: CASSWGGGAVGEETQYF
DNA: TGCGCCAGCAGCTGGGGCGGGGGGGCCGTTGGTGAGGAGACCCAGTACTTC

size: NA
J: TRBJ1-2
D: TRBD1
V: TRBV11-2
length: 14
CDR3: CASSPDRGNYGYTF
DNA: TGTGCCAGCAGCCCGGACAGGGGGAATTATGGCTACACCTTC

size: once
J: TRBJ2-7
D: NA
V: TRBV11-2
length: 12
CDR3: CAPRPRVDEQYF
DNA: TGTGCCCCGAGGCCCAGGGTGGACGAGCAGTACTTC

size: NA
J: TRBJ2-2
D: TRBD1
V: TRBV18
length: 17
CDR3: CASSYAGQGANTGELFF
DNA: TGTGCCAGCTCCTACGCTGGGCAGGGGGCGAACACCGGGGAGCTGTTTTTT

size: once
J: TRBJ1-1
D: TRBD1
V: TRBV3-1/TRBV3-2
length: 15
CDR3: CASSQGTGGNTEAFF
DNA: TGTGCCAGCAGCCAAGGGACAGGCGGGAACACTGAAGCTTTCTTT

size: NA
J: TRBJ1-4
D: NA
V: TRBV9
length: 16
CDR3: CASSVGGGRANEKLFF
DNA: TGTGCCAGCAGCGTAGGGGGAGGGAGGGCTAATGAAAAACTGTTTTTT

size: NA
J: TRBJ2-7
D: TRBD2
V: TRBV5-1
length: 16
CDR3: CASSPMNRGGPYEQYF
DNA: TGCGCCAGCAGCCCCATGAACCGGGGAGGGCCCTACGAGCAGTACTTC

size: NA
J: TRBJ2-6
D: NA
V: TRBV5-4
length: 15
CDR3: CASSPLSSGANVLTF
DNA: TGTGCCAGCAGTCCTCTCAGCTCTGGGGCCAACGTCCTGACTTTC

size: NA
J: TRBJ1-1
D: TRBD1
V: TRBV11-3
length: 14
CDR3: CASSSRRGQREAFF
DNA: TGTGCCAGCAGCTCCCGTCGGGGACAGCGTGAAGCTTTCTTT

size: NA
J: TRBJ2-1
D: TRBD1
V: TRBV12-5
length: 14
CDR3: CASAPNQGAYEQFF
DNA: TGTGCTAGTGCCCCGAACCAGGGGGCCTATGAGCAGTTCTTC